This record concerns one TCR beta chain sequence. Enrollees, about 18 to 95 years old, lived in fewer than 25 US areas. Categorization into cohorts depended on clinical history that participants reported. This sample was included in a study of blood T cell repertoires in COVID-19. About the research overall: PBMCs, B-cell-depleted T cells, or T cells provided the cDNA or gDNA that made up the material.

In the original analysis: Nucleated cell counts were estimated from reference gene primer amplification. The table came from immunoSEQ multiplex PCR; TCRdb's copy has only in-frame clones and leaves some out. V, J and clone size were drawn from that table, and D and trimming were deduced from the DNA. The sample carries 300,000 or so clones, about 90% recorded once. Source material: PBMCs or T cells enriched from blood (not recorded which). This sequence originates from a woman in her 50s who had been exposed to COVID-19.

CDR3 coding DNA: TGTGCCAGAAGCAACGGGACAGGGGAGAGCACTGAAGCTTTCTTT. Translating gives CARSNGTGESTEAFF. The gene calls are TRBV5-3 and TRBJ1-1; 10 nucleotides match TRBD1. TRBV5-3 falls under the ORF class, with uncertain function. CDR3 length: 15 residues. V trimming: 4 bases; J trimming: 4 bases; junction bases outside the gene matches: 7.